The present entry profiles one T cell receptor beta chain with its context. This entry is derived from a study of blood T cell repertoires in COVID-19. Study summary: The United States, Italy and Spain supplied acute and convalescent COVID-19 samples. Sources were T cells, B-cell-depleted T cells, or PBMCs; the material itself was cDNA or gDNA.

TCRdb's copy holds only in-frame clones and misses some; the assay was immunoSEQ multiplex PCR. The sample yields around 280,000 clones, around 86% seen once. Participant-reported clinical history was the basis for cohort assignment. The receptor comes from a woman between 40 and 50 years old who had recovered from COVID-19. Sequencing was done on a sample of PBMCs or T cells enriched from blood (not recorded which).

This chain's CDR3 is CASSPYFNEQFF. The CDR3 DNA sequence: TGTGCCAGCAGCCCTTACTTCAATGAGCAGTTCTTC. The V call is TRBV7-2, the J call TRBJ2-1; D not resolved. The CDR3 consists of 12 residues. V was clipped by 5 bases and J by 6 bases, with 8 bases between them. Germline V gene data show CDR1 as SGHTA and CDR2 as FQGNSA.